Below are 23 T cell receptor beta chains sequenced from a single sample in a study of molecular identifiers for immune sequencing clone quantification. One entry per CDR3 protein results from TCRdb running MiXCR on the PCR reads. The sample shows around 460,000 distinct CDR3 sequences, 20% to 25% of them seen only once. Material: naive CD8+ T cells from blood, with Jurkat cell RNA spiked in. The sample's subset: FACS-sorted CD8+CD4-CCR7+CD45RA+ naive T cells. These receptors were obtained from a human donor in good health. Some libraries in this study had Jurkat cell RNA spiked in.

This clonotype was seen only a few times. At one boundary the junction diverges from the germline segment, which might be a read error. The rearrangement joins TRBV19 to TRBJ1-1; D remains ambiguous. The length of the CDR3 is 13 residues. The germline CDR1 and CDR2 sequences are LNHDA and SQIVND (reference sequence). The DNA of the CDR3 is TGTGCCAGTGGTATAATTGAGAACACTGAAGCTTTCTTT. Its translation is CASGIIENTEAFF.

Worth noting for this clonotype: A clone one base away is much larger, so this may be a read error. V is TRBV28 and J is TRBJ2-1, with 10 nucleotides matching TRBD2. From germline, CDR1 is MDHEN and CDR2 SYDVKM. Trimming removed 6 bases from V and 10 bases from J; junction bases left unmatched: 9. The CDR3 runs to 14 residues. The CDR3 here is CASRLPSGRGEQFF. In nucleotides, the CDR3 is TGTGCCAGCAGATTGCCTAGCGGGAGAGGAGAGCAGTTCTTC.

Points on this clonotype: A single base separates this from a much larger clone, so it may be a read error. The chain couples TRBV20-1 to TRBJ2-3; no clear D. In germline, CDR1 is DFQATT, CDR2 SNEGSKA (reference sequence). The CDR3 runs 14 residues. The CDR3 reads CSATYSMFTDAQYF. The CDR3 coding sequence is TGCAGTGCTACTTATTCGATGTTCACAGATGCGCAGTATTTT.

This clonotype was detected ten times or more. J is TRBJ2-5 and V is TRBV6-5; D gene ambiguous. Trimming removed 6 bases at V and 7 bases at J, with 12 bases between. CDR1 MNHEY and CDR2 SVGAGI come from the germline V gene. This CDR3 has 12 amino acids. The CDR3 DNA reads as TGTGCCAGCAGCCCGGACCCAGTGACCCAGTACTTC. This encodes CASSPDPVTQYF.

This clonotype came up many times. CDR3 amino acids: CASSPNEEKLFF. The DNA of the CDR3 is TGTGCCAGCAGTCCGAATGAAGAAAAACTGTTTTTT. This chain uses TRBV12-3 or TRBV12-4 with TRBJ1-4; D is uncertain. Trimming stripped 5 bases from V and 8 bases from J, with 9 bases between. The CDR3 extends over 12 amino acids.

This clonotype was observed many times. The chain joins TRBV6-1 to TRBJ1-5; 10 bases match TRBD1. Germline values: CDR1 MNHNS, CDR2 SASEGT. This CDR3 has 16 residues. V was clipped by 3 bases and J by 4 bases; unmatched bases: 6. This CDR3 reads CASSDGGQGKNQPQHF. The CDR3 DNA reads TGTGCCAGCAGTGACGGGGGACAGGGGAAGAATCAGCCCCAGCATTTT.

This clonotype was recorded many times. Here the CDR3 DNA reads TGTGCCAGCAGTCACCACAGTAACATCATCCAGCATTTT. Residues: CASSHHSNIIQHF. The chain couples TRBV12-3 or TRBV12-4 to TRBJ1-5; unclear D gene. V was pared by 5 bases and J by 12 bases, with 17 bases between. The CDR3 is 13 amino acids.

On this clonotype: No conserved phenylalanine or tryptophan ends this CDR3, so it is likely a read error. The rearrangement joins TRBV7-6 to TRBJ2-3; D is possibly TRBD2 (6 bases). CDR1 is SGHVS and CDR2 is FNYEAQ in the germline V gene. Trimming cost V 6 bases and J 5 bases, with 15 bases left between them. There are 14 residues in the CDR3. The CDR3 protein is CASRPGGVRDTQYL. The CDR3 nucleotides read TGTGCCAGCAGGCCCGGCGGGGTGAGAGATACGCAGTATCTT.

This clonotype has at least ten counts. The chain has TRBV7-9 and TRBJ2-7; D perhaps matches TRBD1 (6 bases). CDR1 and CDR2 (germline): SEHNR, FQNEAQ (reference sequence). The CDR3 runs to 11 residues. The germline V and J ends were trimmed by 5 bases and 7 bases, with 9 bases remaining between them. The CDR3 reads CASSRGREQYF. CDR3 nucleotide sequence: TGTGCCAGCAGCAGGGGGAGAGAGCAGTACTTC.

The V and J genes are TRBV4-1 and TRBJ1-3; D unclear. V was clipped by 1 base and J by 1 base, with 8 bases between them. Germline-derived CDR1 and CDR2 are MGHRA and YSYEKL. The CDR3 extends over 15 amino acids. In nucleotides, the CDR3 is TGCGCCAGCAGCCAAGCGGTGGGATCTGGAAACACCATATATTTT. Encoded protein: CASSQAVGSGNTIYF.

This clonotype has at least ten counts. This chain uses TRBV27 with TRBJ1-5; D perhaps matches TRBD1 (5 bases). Trimming took off 6 bases at V and 4 bases at J, with 16 bases between the two ends. From germline, CDR1 is MNHEY and CDR2 SMNVEV (reference sequence). The length of the CDR3 is 15 residues. In nucleotides, the CDR3 is TGTGCCAGCAGCCTTACCGACAGTTTTAATCAGCCCCAGCATTTT. Translating gives CASSLTDSFNQPQHF.

The chain has TRBV12-2 and TRBJ2-5; the table's TRBD2 call for D was not verified on the DNA. TRBV12-2 is an annotated pseudogene. This CDR3 is built from 17 residues. This CDR3 reads CASRPPRREGNQETQYF. The CDR3 coding sequence is TGTGCAAGTCGCCCCCCCCGGCGGGAGGGAAACCAAGAGACCCAGTACTTC.

The rearrangement links TRBV30 to TRBJ2-7, with 7 bases matching TRBD2. V lost 5 bases, J lost 3 bases, and 13 bases stayed unmatched. This CDR3 is 15 amino acids long. The germline CDR1 and CDR2 sequences are GTSNPN and SVGIG (reference sequence). The chain's CDR3 is CAWGRERRGNYEQYF. Written as DNA, the CDR3 is TGTGCCTGGGGGCGGGAGCGGAGGGGAAACTACGAGCAGTACTTC.

At least ten counts were recorded for this clonotype. CDR3 DNA sequence: TGCGCCAGCAGCCAAGAGATGGCAGGGCCCCTTTATGGCTACACCTTC. This translates into CASSQEMAGPLYGYTF. The rearrangement links TRBV4-1 to TRBJ1-2; TRBD1 might be the D (5 bases). V was clipped by 0 bases and J by 5 bases, with 16 bases between them. This CDR3 is 16 amino acids long. Germline V CDR1 and CDR2: MGHRA, YSYEKL.

This clonotype was detected many times. The V gene is TRBV7-9, the J gene TRBJ2-3; D gene unclear. Germline V gene sequence: CDR1 SEHNR, CDR2 FQNEAQ (reference sequence). There are 13 residues in the CDR3. V lost 0 bases and J 3 bases, leaving 4 bases between the germline ends. This chain's CDR3 is CASSLALTDTQYF. The DNA for the CDR3 is TGTGCCAGCAGCTTAGCCTTGACAGATACGCAGTATTTT.

The V and J genes are TRBV11-2 and TRBJ2-7; D is ambiguous. With 3 bases removed from V and 3 bases from J, the gap between germline ends came to 12 bases. CDR1 is SGHAT, CDR2 FQNNGV, per germline. CDR3 length: 14 amino acids. For the CDR3, the DNA is TGTGCCAGCAGCTTCCCCGCGGACGGCTACGAGCAGTACTTC. Encoded protein: CASSFPADGYEQYF.

This clonotype was picked up a small number of times. Compared with germline, one end of the junction differs, possibly owing to a read error. The chain uses TRBV19 and TRBJ1-1; 8 bases map to TRBD1. Per germline, CDR1 LNHDA and CDR2 SQIVND (reference sequence). The CDR3 has 13 residues. The CDR3 loop reads CASSRSGQADSYF. DNA for the CDR3: TGTGCCAGTAGCCGATCGGGACAGGCAGACTCTTACTTT. The full variable domain, rest sourced from reference TRBV19 and TRBJ1-1, is DGGITQSPKYLFRKEGQNVTLSCEQNLNHDAMYWYRQDPGQGLRLIYYSQIVNDFQKGDIAEGYSVSREKKESFPLTVTSAQKNPTAFYLCASSRSGQADSYFGQGTRLTVV.

This rearrangement joins TRBV2 to TRBJ1-1, with D maybe TRBD1 (5 bases). The CDR3 is made up of 14 amino acids. The germline V gene has CDR1 SNHLY and CDR2 FYNNEI. Trimming pared 3 bases from V and 6 bases from J, leaving 14 bases between. The CDR3 DNA is TGTGCCAGCAGTGACCCAGGGCTCCGGGCTGAAGCTTTCTTT. This encodes CASSDPGLRAEAFF.

The V and J genes are TRBV5-6 and TRBJ2-7; D remains unclear. Germline loops: CDR1 SGHDT, CDR2 YYEEEE. The CDR3 runs to 12 residues. Trimming removed 4 bases at V and 2 bases at J, with 7 bases between. The CDR3 DNA reads TGTGCCAGCAGCCACGAAACCTACGAGCAGTACTTC. It codes for CASSHETYEQYF.

This clonotype has more than one count but fewer than ten. V gene TRBV3-1 combines with J gene TRBJ2-3; 12 bases fit TRBD2. The V gene end was trimmed by 1 base and the J gene end by 2 bases; junction bases not matched to a gene: 13. The CDR3 has 20 amino acids. CDR1 is LGHDT, CDR2 YNNKEL, per germline (reference sequence). The CDR3 loop reads CASSQVASTGLAGPTDTQYF. Here the CDR3 DNA reads TGTGCCAGCAGCCAAGTCGCTTCGACCGGACTAGCGGGACCCACAGATACGCAGTATTTT.

Many counts were recorded for this clonotype. V gene TRBV28 combines with J gene TRBJ2-2; 12 nucleotides agree with TRBD2. The V gene's germline CDR1 is MDHEN and CDR2 SYDVKM. CDR3 length equals 15 residues. With 6 bases clipped from V and 4 bases from J, the junction kept 3 bases outside the gene matches. The CDR3 region is CASRWTSGITGELFF. CDR3 DNA sequence: TGTGCCAGCAGATGGACTAGCGGGATCACCGGGGAGCTGTTTTTT.

The sample holds a few counts of this clonotype. This is likely a read error, given that the CDR3 carries no conserved phenylalanine or tryptophan at its end. V usage is TRBV12-3 or TRBV12-4 and J usage is TRBJ2-3; a weak D match, TRBD2 (6 bases). The CDR3 spans 14 residues. Trimming pared 7 bases from V and 2 bases from J, leaving 13 bases between. CDR3 sequence: CASTLGLITDTQYL. The CDR3, as DNA: TGTGCCAGCACACTAGGACTAATCACAGATACGCAGTATCTT.

This clonotype was detected ten times or more. The chain carries TRBV7-9 and TRBJ2-2; tentative D call: TRBD1 (5 bases). This CDR3 is 16 amino acids long. V lost 7 bases to trimming and J lost 3 bases, with 18 bases between them. Per germline, CDR1 SEHNR and CDR2 FQNEAQ (reference sequence). This chain's CDR3 is CASKAPVGRDTGELFF. The CDR3 DNA is TGTGCCAGCAAAGCCCCCGTCGGCAGGGACACCGGGGAGCTGTTTTTT.